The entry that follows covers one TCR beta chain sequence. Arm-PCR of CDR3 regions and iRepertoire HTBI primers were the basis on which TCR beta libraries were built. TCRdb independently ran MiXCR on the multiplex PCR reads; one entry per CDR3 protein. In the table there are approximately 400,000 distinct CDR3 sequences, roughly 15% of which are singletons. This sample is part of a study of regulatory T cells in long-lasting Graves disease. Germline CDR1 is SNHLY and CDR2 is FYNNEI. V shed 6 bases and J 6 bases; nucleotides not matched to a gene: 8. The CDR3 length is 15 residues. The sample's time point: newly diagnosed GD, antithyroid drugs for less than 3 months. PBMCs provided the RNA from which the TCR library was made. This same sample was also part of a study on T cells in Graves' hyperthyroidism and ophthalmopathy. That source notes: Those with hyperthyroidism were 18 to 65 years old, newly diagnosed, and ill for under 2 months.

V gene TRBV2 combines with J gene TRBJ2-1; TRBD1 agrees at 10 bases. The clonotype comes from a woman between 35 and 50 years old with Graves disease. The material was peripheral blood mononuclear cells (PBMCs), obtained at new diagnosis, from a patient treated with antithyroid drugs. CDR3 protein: CASSPGTGAFNEQFF. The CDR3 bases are TGTGCCAGCAGCCCCGGGACAGGGGCCTTCAATGAGCAGTTCTTC.